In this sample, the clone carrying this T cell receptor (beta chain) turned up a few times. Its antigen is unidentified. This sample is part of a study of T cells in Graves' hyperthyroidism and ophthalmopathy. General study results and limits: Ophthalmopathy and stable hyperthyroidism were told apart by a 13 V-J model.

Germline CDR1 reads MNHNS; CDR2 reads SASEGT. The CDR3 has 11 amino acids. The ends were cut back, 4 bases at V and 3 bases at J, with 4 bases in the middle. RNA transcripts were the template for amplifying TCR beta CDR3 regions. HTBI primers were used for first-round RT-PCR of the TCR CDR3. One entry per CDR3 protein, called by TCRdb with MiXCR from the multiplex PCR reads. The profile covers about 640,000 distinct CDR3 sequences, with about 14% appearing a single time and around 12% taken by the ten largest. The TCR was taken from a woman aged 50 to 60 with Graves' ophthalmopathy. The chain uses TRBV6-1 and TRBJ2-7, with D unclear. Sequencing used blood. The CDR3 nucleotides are TGTGCCAGCAGTGTGGTCTACGAGCAGTACTTC. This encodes CASSVVYEQYF.